This TCR beta chain was sequenced for a study of monozygotic twins with cystic fibrosis. The CDR3 loop spans 17 amino acids. V gave up 3 bases and J gave up 0 bases; unmatched junction bases: 4. Per the germline V gene, CDR1 is SGHDT and CDR2 is YYEEEE. Data came from immunoSEQ multiplex PCR; TCRdb stores just in-frame clones and leaves some out. Here the sample spans some 22,000 clones, approximately 97% being singletons. The receptor was derived from a girl between 10 and 17 years old with cystic fibrosis. The J gene is TRBJ2-7, the V gene TRBV5-6; 15 nucleotides match TRBD2. Sequencing was performed on blood. CDR3 nucleotide sequence: TGTGCCAGCAGCTGGGGACTAGCGGGAGGATACTCCTACGAGCAGTACGTC. As protein: CASSWGLAGGYSYEQYV.